This T cell receptor beta chain was documented in a study of T cells in Graves' hyperthyroidism and ophthalmopathy (dated by TCRdb to 2018 to 2020). Regarding the research as a whole: Peripheral blood was collected at initial diagnosis, before any treatment. TCR V-J signatures able to tell the groups apart were searched for in a discovery cohort of some 97 patients, of whom fewer than 45 had Graves' ophthalmopathy and roughly 58 had stable Graves' hyperthyroidism. Whether ophthalmopathy could be predicted prospectively was tested in an independent validation cohort made up of under 20 hyperthyroidism patients plus 17 patients who later progressed to ophthalmopathy. The roughly 90 discovery patients were divided at random into training and test sets in a 7:3 ratio. The study also compared thyroid tissue and blood T-cell repertoires from five or six Graves' hyperthyroidism patients. Once sampling was done, hyperthyroidism patients were given methimazole at a starting dose of 30 mg daily, whereas ophthalmopathy patients were given high-dose intravenous methylprednisolone. The paper describes TCR Vbeta CDR3 sequencing of 135 peripheral blood samples, made up of approximately 40 ophthalmopathy patients, over 70 hyperthyroidism patients and roughly 17 progressor patients.

Ophthalmopathy patients had moderately to severely active disease, Clinical Activity Score of at least 3, NOSPECS grade of at least 4, and duration under 3 months. Any patient with an uncontrolled infection, another autoimmune disease, pregnancy or lactation was excluded. Diagnoses were established on the basis of clinical symptoms, serum thyroxine and TRAb, thyroid ultrasound, and orbital computed tomography. PBMCs were isolated from about 10 ml of fresh peripheral blood by Ficoll-Paque density gradient centrifugation. Total RNA was extracted using Trizol reagent, and RNA quality was assessed on an Agilent 2100 Bioanalyzer. General study outcomes and caveats: A 13 V-J signature model separated ophthalmopathy from stable hyperthyroidism, with about 88% sensitivity and about 81% specificity in cross-validation and 80%/75% in testing. No statistical method was used to set the sample size in advance, and investigators knew the group allocation. Most expanded thyroid clonotypes (frequency above 0.001) were also detected in blood, suggesting blood repertoires may reflect thyroid immune responses. In validation, the model predicted progression to ophthalmopathy a median of approximately 6.3 months before onset, with 65% to 71% sensitivity and about 75% specificity.

The TCR beta CDR3 regions were amplified from the RNA transcripts. A first-round RT-PCR of the TCR CDR3 used the HTBI primer set with the Qiagen OneStep RT-PCR kit. Libraries were constructed in a second round of multiplex PCR, after which size selection and purification were carried out. Sequencing of the libraries was done on an Illumina HiSeq2000 using paired-end 100 bp reads. As for the authors' bioinformatics: Raw data were processed with SOAPnuke, discarding reads with adapters, uncalled bases, mean Phred below 15, or no exact constant-primer or identifier match. COPE v1.2.5 was used to merge the high-quality paired reads, and each unique nucleotide sequence was defined as a clonotype. Clonotypes were aligned to IMGT TRBV, TRBD and TRBJ reference segments using MiTCR v1.1. Only V-J combinations with frequency above 0.0001, covering 99% to 99.2% of repertoires, were analysed. The TCS score was defined as the ratio of F50 (clonal expansion) to E x V (chaos), calculated using BLOSUM62-based TCRdist between CDR3 peptides within each V-J. Welch's t-statistics and random forest reduced roughly 530 V-J features to roughly 13, which were used in a naive Bayes classifier (R e1071). TCRdb itself trimmed the public reads at Q25 with fastp, ran MiXCR and retained productive beta chains. CDR3 protein sequences are deduplicated, and each keeps its most common genes and DNA. These V and J calls are TCRdb output, not the study's own analysis. The sample yields 560,000 or so distinct CDR3 sequences; about 20% were counted once. The ten largest clones represent approximately 50% of the sample.

In the germline V gene (reference sequence), CDR1 corresponds to SEHNR and CDR2 to FQNEAQ. The CDR3 goes from the cysteine to the phenylalanine over 17 residues. The retained sequence is limited to the CDR3, 51 bases, with the frame set at the first base. Trimming removed 5 bases from V and 3 bases from J, leaving 19 bases between the germline ends. Only a few counts were recorded for this clonotype. Which antigen it targets is not known. Base qualities are missing; no much larger clone stands one base away. Recombination joined TRBV7-9 with TRBJ2-2; the D gene is perhaps TRBD2, on 6 matching bases. The clonotype originates from a man aged 35 to 55 with Graves' ophthalmopathy. The source material was blood. The CDR3 protein sequence reads: CASSRIFAGGDTGELFF. The sequenced DNA: TGTGCCAGCAGCCGTATATTCGCAGGAGGGGACACCGGGGAGCTGTTTTTT.